The clone carrying this TCR beta chain was observed at least ten times. What it binds is unknown. V dropped 6 bases and J dropped 3; count of bases not matched to a gene: 14. The CDR3 has 17 residues. This specimen comes from a study of CD8 T cells in ankylosing spondylitis. The study's findings and limits: Made up of eight highly homologous variants, a TCR beta motif appeared characteristic of ankylosing spondylitis blood.

The authors made TCR beta libraries by quantitative 5'-RACE with molecular barcodes. TCRdb re-derived calls from the 5' RACE reads in MiXCR, one entry per CDR3 protein. The table lists 200,000 to 250,000 distinct CDR3 sequences, about 6.7% of them singletons, with 11% to 15% in the top ten. Sample: blood, either unsorted or a sorted T cell fraction (not recorded which). The chain recombines TRBV12-3 or TRBV12-4 with TRBJ2-5; TRBD2 aligns across 9 bases. This receptor was taken from a male donor with ankylosing spondylitis. The CDR3 nucleotides read TGTGCCAGCAGCCATCGGGCTAGCGGGGACACTAAAGAGACCCAGTACTTC. This codes for CASSHRASGDTKETQYF.